This T cell receptor (beta chain) stems from a study of blood T cells in healthy people across ages. The authors ran a second PCR of roughly 7 to 11 cycles using a sample-barcoded 5' primer and a J-beta primer mix. MiXCR, applied by TCRdb to the 5' RACE reads, yields one record per CDR3 protein. The sample carries 700,000 or so distinct CDR3 sequences, around 43% recorded once. The germline gives CDR1 MNHEY, CDR2 SVGEGT. The CDR3 has 16 residues. The ends lost 6 bases at V and 1 base at J; junction bases unmatched: 8. This receptor was taken from an elderly man in good health. Sequencing was carried out using blood. V and J are TRBV6-2 or TRBV6-3 and TRBJ2-1; 8 bases are a match to TRBD2. The chain's CDR3 is CASRSSGSASYNEQFF. The CDR3 DNA reads TGTGCCAGCAGAAGCAGCGGGAGCGCGTCCTACAATGAGCAGTTCTTC.